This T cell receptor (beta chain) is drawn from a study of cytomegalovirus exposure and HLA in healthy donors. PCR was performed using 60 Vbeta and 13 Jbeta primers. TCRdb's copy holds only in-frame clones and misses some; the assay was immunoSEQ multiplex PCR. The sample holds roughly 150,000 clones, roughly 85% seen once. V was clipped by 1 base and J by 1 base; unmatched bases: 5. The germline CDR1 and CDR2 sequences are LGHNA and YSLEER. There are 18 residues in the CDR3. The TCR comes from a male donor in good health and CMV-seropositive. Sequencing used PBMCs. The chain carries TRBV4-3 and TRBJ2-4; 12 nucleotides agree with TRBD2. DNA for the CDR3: TGCGCCAGCAGCCAAGGACCCACTAGCGGGGGGGCCAAAAACATTCAGTACTTC. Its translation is CASSQGPTSGGAKNIQYF.